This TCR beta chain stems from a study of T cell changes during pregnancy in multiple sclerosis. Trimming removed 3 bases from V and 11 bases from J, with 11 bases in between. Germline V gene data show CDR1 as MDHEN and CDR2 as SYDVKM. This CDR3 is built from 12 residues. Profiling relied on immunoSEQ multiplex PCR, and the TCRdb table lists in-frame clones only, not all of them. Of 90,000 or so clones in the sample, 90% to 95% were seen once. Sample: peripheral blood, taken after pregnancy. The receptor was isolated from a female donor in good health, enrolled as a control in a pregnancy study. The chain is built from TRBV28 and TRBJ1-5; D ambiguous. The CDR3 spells CASSLGSSAQHF. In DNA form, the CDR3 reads TGTGCCAGCAGTTTGGGGAGTTCGGCCCAGCATTTT.